Sequencing of this T cell receptor (beta chain) was carried out in a study of shared clonotypes between healthy human individuals. Study outcomes and limitations: The sharing of around 5% of naive CD4 clonotypes was seen across a handful of donors.

Using immunoSEQ multiplex PCR, the repertoire was profiled, and TCRdb retains in-frame clones only, with some absent. The sample has 640,000 or so clones; 72% are singletons. This clone was detected a few times. Its specificity is unknown. This sequence originates from a woman aged 25 to 39 in good health. The specimen was memory CD4+ T cells sorted from blood. Stated subset: CD45RA-negative fraction.

The CDR3: CAWTGSSYNEQFF. CDR3 nucleotides: TGTGCCTGGACAGGAAGCTCCTACAATGAGCAGTTCTTC. The gene calls are TRBV30 and TRBJ2-1; D gene ambiguous. The CDR3 runs to 13 residues. V gave up 4 bases and J gave up 0 bases, with 7 bases separating them. The germline CDR1 and CDR2 sequences are GTSNPN and SVGIG (reference sequence).